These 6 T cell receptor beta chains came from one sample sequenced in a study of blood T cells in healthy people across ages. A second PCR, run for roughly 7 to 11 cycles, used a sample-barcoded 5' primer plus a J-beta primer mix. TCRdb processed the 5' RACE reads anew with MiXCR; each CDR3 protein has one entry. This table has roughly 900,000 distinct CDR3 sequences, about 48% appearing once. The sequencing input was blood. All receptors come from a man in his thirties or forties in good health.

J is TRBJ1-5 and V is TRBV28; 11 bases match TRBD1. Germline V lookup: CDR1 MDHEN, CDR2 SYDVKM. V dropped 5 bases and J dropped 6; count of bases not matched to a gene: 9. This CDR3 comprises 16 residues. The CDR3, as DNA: TGTGCCAGCAGTCCAACCGGGACAGGGGGAGTTCAGCCCCAGCATTTT. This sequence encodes CASSPTGTGGVQPQHF.

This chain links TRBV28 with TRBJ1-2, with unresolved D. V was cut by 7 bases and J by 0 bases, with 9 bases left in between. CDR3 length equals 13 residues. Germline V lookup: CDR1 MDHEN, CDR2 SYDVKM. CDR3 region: CASTYGTNYGYTF. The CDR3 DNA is TGTGCCAGCACCTATGGCACTAACTATGGCTACACCTTC.

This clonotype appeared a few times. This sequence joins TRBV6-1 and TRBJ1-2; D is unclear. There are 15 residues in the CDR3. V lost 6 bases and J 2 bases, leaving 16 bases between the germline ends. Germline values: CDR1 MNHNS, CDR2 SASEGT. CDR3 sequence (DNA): TGTGCCAGCAGCTTTGGCGGCGACTTCAACTATGGCTACACCTTC. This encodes CASSFGGDFNYGYTF.

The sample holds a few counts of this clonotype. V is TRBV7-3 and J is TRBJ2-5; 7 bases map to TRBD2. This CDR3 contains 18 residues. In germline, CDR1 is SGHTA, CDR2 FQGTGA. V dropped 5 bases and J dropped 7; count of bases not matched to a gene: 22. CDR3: CASSPISGLTGGLATQYF. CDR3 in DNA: TGTGCCAGCAGCCCCATCAGTGGACTAACGGGGGGTCTAGCGACCCAGTACTTC. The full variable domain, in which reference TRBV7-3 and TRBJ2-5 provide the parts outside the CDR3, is GAGVSQTPSNKVTEKGKYVELRCDPISGHTALYWYRQSLGQGPEFLIYFQGTGAADDSGLPNDRFFAVRPEGSVSTLKIQRTERGDSAVYLCASSPISGLTGGLATQYFGPGTRLLVL.

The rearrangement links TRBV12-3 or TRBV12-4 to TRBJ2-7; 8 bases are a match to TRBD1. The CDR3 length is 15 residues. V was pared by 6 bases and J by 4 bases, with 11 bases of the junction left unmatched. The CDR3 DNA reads TGTGCCAGCAGCCCCGTAGGGACAGGTGGTTACGAGCAGTACTTC. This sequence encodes CASSPVGTGGYEQYF.

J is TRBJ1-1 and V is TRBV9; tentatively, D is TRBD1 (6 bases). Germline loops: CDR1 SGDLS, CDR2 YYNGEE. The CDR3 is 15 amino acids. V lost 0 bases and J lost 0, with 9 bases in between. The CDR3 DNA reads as TGTGCCAGCAGCGTAGAACAGGGTATGAACACTGAAGCTTTCTTT. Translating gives CASSVEQGMNTEAFF.